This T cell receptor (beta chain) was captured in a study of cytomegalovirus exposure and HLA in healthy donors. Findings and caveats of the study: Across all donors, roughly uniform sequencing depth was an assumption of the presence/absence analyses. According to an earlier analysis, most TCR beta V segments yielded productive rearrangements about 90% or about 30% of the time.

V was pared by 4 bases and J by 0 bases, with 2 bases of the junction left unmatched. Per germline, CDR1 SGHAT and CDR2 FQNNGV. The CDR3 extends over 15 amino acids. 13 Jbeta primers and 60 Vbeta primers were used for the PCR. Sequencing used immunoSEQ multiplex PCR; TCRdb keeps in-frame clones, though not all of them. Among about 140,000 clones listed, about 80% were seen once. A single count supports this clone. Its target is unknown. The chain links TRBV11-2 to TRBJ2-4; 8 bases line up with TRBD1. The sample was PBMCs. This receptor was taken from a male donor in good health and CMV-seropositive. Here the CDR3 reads CASSYTGGAKNIQYF. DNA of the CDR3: TGTGCCAGCAGCTACACAGGGGGAGCCAAAAACATTCAGTACTTC.